Below are 13 T cell receptor beta chains sequenced from a single sample in a study of blood T cell repertoires in COVID-19. Profiling relied on immunoSEQ multiplex PCR, and the TCRdb table lists in-frame clones only, not all of them. Among 400,000 or so clones, roughly nine tenths were seen once, and the ten largest hold more than 0.95%. Sequencing was carried out using PBMCs or T cells enriched from blood (not recorded which). All receptors derive from a man younger than 40 who had recovered from COVID-19.

The chain is built from TRBV10-2 and TRBJ2-7, with D possibly TRBD1 on 5 matching bases. Germline V gene data show CDR1 as WSHSY and CDR2 as SAAADI. The ends were cut back, 5 bases at V and 2 bases at J, with 7 bases in the middle. The CDR3 totals 12 residues. CDR3 nucleotide sequence: TGCGCCAGCAGTCAGGGCACCTACGAGCAGTACTTC. This translates into CASSQGTYEQYF.

The genes are TRBV18 and TRBJ1-4; D may be TRBD1 (5 bases). Trimming removed 6 bases at V and 7 bases at J, with 18 bases between. Germline V gene data show CDR1 as KGHSH and CDR2 as LQKENI. The length of the CDR3 is 15 residues. The CDR3 reads CASSLLGGVREKLFF. CDR3 sequence (DNA): TGTGCCAGCTCCCTCCTGGGGGGGGTTCGTGAAAAACTGTTTTTT.

Only one count was recorded for this clone. The genes are TRBV2 and TRBJ2-7; perhaps TRBD2 as D (6 bases). CDR1 SNHLY and CDR2 FYNNEI come from the germline V gene. The CDR3 contains 13 residues. Trimming took 9 bases from V and 4 from J, leaving 16 bases between them. CDR3 sequence: CASSLGRGYEQYF. CDR3 DNA sequence: TGTGCCAGTTCCCTCGGGAGAGGATACGAGCAGTACTTC.

The chain has TRBV15 and TRBJ1-1; D remains ambiguous. CDR1 is LNHNV and CDR2 is YYDKDF in the germline V gene (reference sequence). The V and J ends lost 1 base and 4 bases respectively, with 16 bases between them. The CDR3 has 16 residues. This CDR3 is CATSRARGGGSTEAFF. The CDR3 nucleotides are TGTGCCACCAGCAGAGCTCGGGGAGGCGGAAGCACTGAAGCTTTCTTT.

V and J are TRBV7-3 and TRBJ1-1, with D unclear. The CDR3 consists of 13 residues. Germline-derived CDR1 and CDR2 are SGHTA and FQGTGA. V shed 4 bases and J shed 0 bases, with 6 bases lying between them. The CDR3 DNA reads TGTGCCAGCAGCTCCCGGGTGAACACTGAAGCTTTCTTT. Translation: CASSSRVNTEAFF.

This clone has more than one count but fewer than ten. The chain uses TRBV7-3 and TRBJ2-1, with a tentative D call TRBD2 (5 bases). This CDR3 is 14 amino acids long. Germline V gives CDR1 SGHTA, CDR2 FQGTGA. V lost 5 bases and J lost 7, with 15 bases in between. The CDR3 here is CASSPQAGVNEQFF. The CDR3 DNA is TGTGCCAGCAGCCCTCAGGCCGGGGTAAATGAGCAGTTCTTC.

The chain recombines TRBV27 with TRBJ1-3; possibly TRBD1 for D (6 bases). Germline CDR1 reads MNHEY; CDR2 reads SMNVEV (reference sequence). Trimming left V 6 bases short and J 4 bases short, with 10 bases between. The CDR3 is made up of 13 amino acids. The CDR3 nucleotides are TGTGCCAGCAGACCGACAGGAGGAAACACCATATATTTT. Its translation is CASRPTGGNTIYF.

V usage is TRBV5-6 and J usage is TRBJ2-7; 7 bases line up with TRBD2. Germline CDR1 SGHDT, CDR2 YYEEEE. J was trimmed by 5 bases and V by 1 base; bases with no gene match: 6. The CDR3 extends over 14 amino acids. CDR3 region: CASSLLMGTNEQYF. CDR3 sequence (DNA): TGTGCCAGCAGCTTGTTGATGGGGACTAACGAGCAGTACTTC.

This clone occurred once. The rearrangement links TRBV19 to TRBJ1-1, with D possibly matching TRBD1 (6 bases). V was cut by 3 bases and J by 0 bases, with 17 bases left in between. The CDR3 sequence is 17 residues long. Per germline, CDR1 LNHDA and CDR2 SQIVND (reference sequence). The CDR3 DNA is TGTGCCAGTAGTATTCGGGACAAACAGCTCATGAACACTGAAGCTTTCTTT. Residues: CASSIRDKQLMNTEAFF.

The CDR3 bases are TGTGCCAGCAGTGTCGAGGGGGCTCGGGGCTACACCTTC. As protein: CASSVEGARGYTF. V and J are TRBV28 and TRBJ1-2; TRBD1 aligns across 7 bases. The J segment lost 8 bases and the V segment lost 5 bases, leaving 8 bases of the junction unmatched. The CDR3 loop spans 13 amino acids. CDR1 is MDHEN and CDR2 is SYDVKM in the germline V gene.

This clone was picked up one time. J is TRBJ2-7 and V is TRBV5-1; 8 bases match TRBD2. Germline V CDR1 and CDR2: SGHRS, YFSETQ. V was pared by 4 bases and J by 0 bases, with 12 bases of the junction left unmatched. This CDR3 spans 17 amino acids. CDR3 sequence: CASSRGTGGINSYEQYF. The DNA for the CDR3 is TGCGCCAGCAGCCGCGGTACGGGAGGGATTAACTCCTACGAGCAGTACTTC.

J is TRBJ2-2 and V is TRBV9; D might be TRBD1 (6 bases). The CDR3 contains 15 residues. The germline CDR1 and CDR2 sequences are SGDLS and YYNGEE. Trimming pared 3 bases from V and 5 bases from J, leaving 14 bases between. The CDR3: CASSAGDGSTGELFF. CDR3 nucleotides: TGTGCCAGCAGCGCAGGGGATGGATCGACCGGGGAGCTGTTTTTT.

V usage is TRBV11-2 and J usage is TRBJ2-1; TRBD2 matches 11 bases. Germline V gene data show CDR1 as SGHAT and CDR2 as FQNNGV. This CDR3 is 19 amino acids long. After removal of 2 bases from V and 7 bases from J, the junction contained 16 bases not matched to a gene. CDR3 DNA sequence: TGTGCCAGCAGCTTAAGAACTAGCGGGGGACCCCGTTTTGGGAATGAGCAGTTCTTC. It specifies CASSLRTSGGPRFGNEQFF. Combining the CDR3 with reference TRBV11-2 and TRBJ2-1 gives the whole variable domain EAGVAQSPRYKIIEKRQSVAFWCNPISGHATLYWYQQILGQGPKLLIQFQNNGVVDDSQLPKDRFSAERLKGVDSTLKIQPAKLEDSAVYLCASSLRTSGGPRFGNEQFFGPGTRLTVL.